Following are 31 T cell receptor beta chains from one sample sequenced in a study of T cells in Graves' hyperthyroidism and ophthalmopathy. Template material for amplifying TCR beta CDR3 regions consisted of RNA transcripts. When the TCR CDR3 underwent first-round RT-PCR, the HTBI primer set was used. TCRdb reanalysed the multiplex PCR reads using MiXCR and keeps one entry per CDR3 protein. The sample contains around 300,000 distinct CDR3 sequences, roughly 13% of which appear only once. The sample taken for sequencing was blood. These receptors all stem from a woman aged 40 to 55 with Graves' ophthalmopathy.

The chain couples TRBV5-4 to TRBJ2-7; 11 positions agree with TRBD2. CDR1 is SGHNT, CDR2 YYREEE, per germline (reference sequence). V lost 4 bases, J lost 7 bases, and 10 bases stayed unmatched. This CDR3 spans 15 amino acids. The DNA of the CDR3 is TGTGCCAGCAGCAGATTAGCGGGAGGGTCGGGGGAGCAGTACTTC. Translation: CASSRLAGGSGEQYF.

The V gene is TRBV20-1, the J gene TRBJ2-3; 10 bases agree with TRBD2. Germline values: CDR1 DFQATT, CDR2 SNEGSKA (reference sequence). The CDR3 consists of 16 residues. With 1 base clipped from V and 2 bases from J, the junction kept 6 bases outside the gene matches. The CDR3 DNA reads TGCAGTGCTAGAGCGGCTAGCGGGAGCTTCACAGATACGCAGTATTTT. This translates into CSARAASGSFTDTQYF.

The rearrangement links TRBV7-9 to TRBJ2-7, with 9 bases matching TRBD1. The CDR3 totals 15 residues. The V segment lost 2 bases and the J segment 5 bases; nucleotides outside the gene matches: 7. From germline, CDR1 is SEHNR and CDR2 FQNEAQ (reference sequence). CDR3: CASSLSGTGWDEQYF. The CDR3 DNA is TGTGCCAGCAGCTTATCCGGGACAGGGTGGGACGAGCAGTACTTC.

This clonotype was seen many times. J is TRBJ1-1 and V is TRBV27, with TRBD1 matching 9 bases. J lost 1 base, V lost 6 bases, and 6 bases had no gene match. Looked up from germline, CDR1 is MNHEY and CDR2 is SMNVEV (reference sequence). CDR3 size: 15 residues. The CDR3 protein is CASRRDRVSNTEAFF. DNA of the CDR3: TGTGCCAGCAGGAGGGACAGGGTCTCGAACACTGAAGCTTTCTTT.

The genes are TRBV27 and TRBJ2-1, with D maybe TRBD1 (6 bases). Germline CDR1 and CDR2: MNHEY and SMNVEV (reference sequence). This CDR3 contains 14 residues. Trimming removed 1 base from V and 4 bases from J, with 8 bases in between. CDR3 residues: CASSLWGHYNEQFF. The CDR3 nucleotides are TGTGCCAGCAGTTTATGGGGACATTACAATGAGCAGTTCTTC.

There are many counts of this clonotype. The chain employs TRBV6-2 or TRBV6-3 and TRBJ2-7; D unresolved. The length of the CDR3 is 12 residues. The germline CDR1 and CDR2 sequences are MNHEY and SVGEGT. V lost 7 bases to trimming and J lost 2 bases, with 9 bases between them. CDR3 loop: CASTSITYEQYF. DNA of the CDR3: TGTGCCAGCACCTCCATCACCTACGAGCAGTACTTC.

This clonotype was recorded at least ten times. The gene calls are TRBV7-9 and TRBJ2-3; TRBD1 is a possible D gene (6 bases). V shed 0 bases and J shed 2 bases, with 21 bases lying between them. The CDR3 is 19 amino acids. Per the germline V gene, CDR1 is SEHNR and CDR2 is FQNEAQ (reference sequence). CDR3 bases: TGTGCCAGCAGCTTAGCGCCACAGGACAGTCCCCTTGTCACAGATACGCAGTATTTT. This gives the protein CASSLAPQDSPLVTDTQYF.

The V gene is TRBV5-6, the J gene TRBJ2-3, with 8 bases lining up with TRBD1. This CDR3 contains 15 residues. CDR1 is SGHDT, CDR2 YYEEEE, per germline. The V gene end was trimmed by 4 bases and the J gene end by 2 bases; junction bases not matched to a gene: 6. CDR3 region: CASSQTGVDTDTQYF. DNA for the CDR3: TGTGCCAGCAGCCAGACAGGGGTGGACACAGATACGCAGTATTTT. Variable domain in full (rest from reference TRBV5-6 and TRBJ2-3): DAGVTQSPTHLIKTRGQQVTLRCSPKSGHDTVSWYQQALGQGPQFIFQYYEEEERQRGNFPDRFSGHQFPNYSSELNVNALLLGDSALYLCASSQTGVDTDTQYFGPGTRLTVL.

This clonotype has just a few counts. The gene calls are TRBV29-1 and TRBJ2-1; TRBD2 aligns across 11 bases. The CDR3 is 14 amino acids. V lost 4 bases and J lost 7; bases outside the gene matches: 6. The germline V gene has CDR1 SQVTM and CDR2 ANQGSEA. CDR3 DNA sequence: TGCAGCGTTGGAGTAGCGGGGGGGGGGAATGAGCAGTTCTTC. Amino acid sequence: CSVGVAGGGNEQFF.

This clonotype was detected only a few times. The V and J genes are TRBV18 and TRBJ2-3; D possibly uses TRBD1 or TRBD2 (7 bases each). Trimming cost V 8 bases and J 1 base, with 16 bases left between them. The CDR3 runs to 15 residues. Germline V gene data show CDR1 as KGHSH and CDR2 as LQKENI. The CDR3 loop reads CASLPPGGGTDTQYF. The CDR3 DNA reads as TGTGCCAGCCTCCCCCCAGGGGGGGGCACAGATACGCAGTATTTT.

This chain uses TRBV6-5 with TRBJ2-2; D unresolved. CDR1 and CDR2 from the germline V gene are MNHEY and SVGAGI. The CDR3 is 17 amino acids. Trimming cost V 1 base and J 0 bases, with 12 bases left between them. CDR3 nucleotide sequence: TGTGCCAGCAGTTACTTGTGGAGCGACCCGAACACCGGGGAGCTGTTTTTT. This codes for CASSYLWSDPNTGELFF.

This clonotype has a count of ten or more. J is TRBJ1-2 and V is TRBV7-8; possible D gene TRBD1, 6 bases. The germline V gene has CDR1 SGHVS and CDR2 FQNEAQ. The length of the CDR3 is 13 residues. Trimming took off 3 bases at V and 4 bases at J, with 9 bases between the two ends. The DNA of the CDR3 is TGTGCCAGCAGCTTGGACAGTCGCTATGGCTACACCTTC. Its protein product is CASSLDSRYGYTF.

This clonotype was counted only a few times. This chain joins TRBV12-3 or TRBV12-4 and TRBJ1-2, with D perhaps matching TRBD1 (6 bases). Trimming removed 6 bases at V and 5 bases at J, with 16 bases between. This CDR3 spans 14 amino acids. The CDR3 nucleotides read TGTGCCAGCAGCCGAGACACAGGGACTTATGGCTACACCTTC. Amino acids: CASSRDTGTYGYTF.

CDR3 loop: CASSQAGTNTGELFF. The CDR3 bases are TGCGCCAGCAGCCAAGCGGGTACGAACACCGGGGAGCTGTTTTTT. This chain uses TRBV4-1 with TRBJ2-2, with D unresolved. Germline-derived CDR1 and CDR2 are MGHRA and YSYEKL. Trimming pared 1 base from V and 0 bases from J, leaving 6 bases between. The CDR3 has 15 amino acids.

The chain carries TRBV5-1 and TRBJ2-1; D may correspond to TRBD1 or TRBD2 (6 bases each). Trimming took 6 bases from V and 8 from J, leaving 12 bases between them. Germline V gene sequence: CDR1 SGHRS, CDR2 YFSETQ. This CDR3 is 12 amino acids long. The CDR3 region is CASNLRGDEQFF. DNA of the CDR3: TGCGCCAGCAACCTAAGGGGGGATGAGCAGTTCTTC.

There are many counts of this clonotype. This chain connects TRBV6-1 to TRBJ1-1; TRBD1 aligns across 7 bases. J was trimmed by 3 bases and V by 3 bases; bases with no gene match: 7. The germline CDR1 and CDR2 sequences are MNHNS and SASEGT. The CDR3 length is 15 residues. CDR3 nucleotide sequence: TGTGCCAGCAGTGACTCGACAGGGTATTACACTGAAGCTTTCTTT. Its protein is CASSDSTGYYTEAFF.

In its sample, this clonotype was seen many times. This chain links TRBV12-3 or TRBV12-4 with TRBJ1-1; possibly TRBD1 for D (6 bases). With 2 bases removed from V and 7 bases from J, the gap between germline ends came to 14 bases. The CDR3 is 14 amino acids. Here the CDR3 DNA reads TGTGCCAGCAGTTTAACAGGGCCCGGGAATGAAGCTTTCTTT. Translating it yields CASSLTGPGNEAFF.

The V gene is TRBV18, the J gene TRBJ2-2; D is unresolved. V lost 3 bases and J lost 7, with 9 bases in between. In germline, CDR1 is KGHSH, CDR2 LQKENI. This CDR3 contains 13 residues. The CDR3 reads CASSPLSHGELFF. The CDR3 DNA follows: TGTGCCAGCTCACCTCTGTCCCACGGGGAGCTGTTTTTT.

The chain links TRBV6-5 to TRBJ2-6; 7 bases fit TRBD1. This CDR3 contains 19 residues. Germline CDR1 reads MNHEY; CDR2 reads SVGAGI. After removal of 0 bases from V and 1 base from J, the junction contained 9 bases not matched to a gene. In DNA, the CDR3 is TGTGCCAGCAGTTACTCGACAGGGAGACGAAGATCTGGGGCCAACGTCCTGACTTTC. This gives the protein CASSYSTGRRRSGANVLTF.

This clonotype has ten or more counts. The rearrangement joins TRBV15 to TRBJ1-3; a weak D match, TRBD1 (6 bases). V lost 0 bases to trimming and J lost 0 bases, with 12 bases between them. The CDR3 sequence is 17 residues long. The germline CDR1 and CDR2 sequences are LNHNV and YYDKDF (reference sequence). The CDR3 sequence is CATSREGGPSSGNTIYF. The CDR3 DNA reads as TGTGCCACCAGCAGAGAGGGGGGCCCTTCCTCTGGAAACACCATATATTTT.

This clonotype was picked up many times. This chain joins TRBV7-8 and TRBJ1-4; TRBD1 matches 11 bases. V shed 5 bases, J shed 8 bases, and the junction held 7 bases outside the gene matches. Germline-derived CDR1 and CDR2 are SGHVS and FQNEAQ. This CDR3 contains 15 residues. The CDR3 DNA follows: TGTGCCAGCAGCCCCCGGGACAGGGGGGACGAAAAACTGTTTTTT. Its translation: CASSPRDRGDEKLFF.

This clonotype was seen only a few times. V and J are TRBV28 and TRBJ2-7; D might be TRBD1 (6 bases). Looked up from germline, CDR1 is MDHEN and CDR2 is SYDVKM. The V gene lost 7 bases and the J gene lost 2 bases, with 15 bases spanning the gap. This CDR3 region has 14 residues. CDR3 nucleotides: TGTGCCAGCACATATAACAGGGTGACCTACGAGCAGTACTTC. Residues: CASTYNRVTYEQYF.

This clonotype has a handful of counts. The rearrangement links TRBV5-1 to TRBJ2-2; 8 bases match TRBD1. This CDR3 is built from 15 residues. Unmatched junction bases numbered 2, after V lost 4 bases and J lost 0 bases. CDR1 and CDR2 (germline): SGHRS, YFSETQ. This CDR3 reads CASSGGQANTGELFF. Written as DNA, the CDR3 is TGCGCCAGCAGCGGGGGACAGGCGAACACCGGGGAGCTGTTTTTT.

The rearrangement links TRBV4-1 to TRBJ1-3; 8 bases are shared with TRBD1. This CDR3 is built from 18 residues. The germline V gene encodes CDR1 MGHRA and CDR2 YSYEKL. J lost 4 bases, V lost 4 bases, and 15 bases had no gene match. CDR3 nucleotide sequence: TGCGCCAGCAGCCGGTATACTCAGCAGGGGGCTCTAGGAAACACCATATATTTT. Its translation: CASSRYTQQGALGNTIYF.

The chain combines TRBV20-1 with TRBJ2-7; 9 bases align to TRBD2. The CDR3 runs 15 residues. The V gene's germline CDR1 is DFQATT and CDR2 SNEGSKA (reference sequence). Unmatched junction bases numbered 6, after V lost 0 bases and J lost 3 bases. The CDR3 loop reads CSARDRSGRIYEQYF. The CDR3 DNA reads as TGCAGTGCTAGAGATAGGAGCGGGAGGATCTACGAGCAGTACTTC.

V and J are TRBV9 and TRBJ2-1; no clear D gene. Trimming removed 2 bases from V and 0 bases from J, with 9 bases in between. Germline assignment: CDR1 SGDLS and CDR2 YYNGEE. The CDR3 runs to 15 residues. CDR3 bases: TGTGCCAGCAGCGTGAACACCAACTCCTACAATGAGCAGTTCTTC. Protein sequence: CASSVNTNSYNEQFF.

This chain uses TRBV2 with TRBJ2-7, with 8 positions matching TRBD1. The CDR3 sequence is 13 residues long. J gave up 3 bases and V 5 bases, and 3 bases lay outside the gene matches. Germline CDR1 and CDR2: SNHLY and FYNNEI. The CDR3 nucleotides are TGTGCCAGCAGTTCCGGACAGGGCTACGAGCAGTACTTC. This encodes CASSSGQGYEQYF.

A few counts support this clonotype. V is TRBV2 and J is TRBJ1-2, with TRBD1 identical over 10 bases. The length of the CDR3 is 15 residues. Germline V lookup: CDR1 SNHLY, CDR2 FYNNEI. V lost 6 bases to trimming and J lost 5 bases; unmatched junction nucleotides: 9. In nucleotides, the CDR3 is TGTGCCAGCAGCCCGGGACAGGGGAGGGCGTATGGCTACACCTTC. Its translation is CASSPGQGRAYGYTF. Complete variable domain (other parts from reference TRBV2 and TRBJ1-2): EPEVTQTPSHQVTQMGQEVILRCVPISNHLYFYWYRQILGQKVEFLVSFYNNEISEKSEIFDDQFSVERPDGSNFTLKIRSTKLEDSAMYFCASSPGQGRAYGYTFGSGTRLTVV.

This clonotype was counted at least ten times. The genes are TRBV7-8 and TRBJ1-4, with D hard to call. Trimming removed 7 bases from V and 0 bases from J, with 15 bases in between. Germline loops: CDR1 SGHVS, CDR2 FQNEAQ. This CDR3 region has 16 residues. CDR3 residues: CASTSYEGATNEKLFF. The CDR3 DNA is TGTGCCAGCACCTCTTACGAGGGTGCAACTAATGAAAAACTGTTTTTT.

This clonotype has ten or more counts. The V gene is TRBV2, the J gene TRBJ2-1; 13 bases fit TRBD2. The CDR3 has 16 amino acids. In germline, CDR1 is SNHLY, CDR2 FYNNEI. V shed 2 bases and J 6 bases; nucleotides not matched to a gene: 4. The CDR3 nucleotides read TGTGCCAGCAGTGAACTACTAGCGGGAGGGATCAATGAGCAGTTCTTC. It translates to CASSELLAGGINEQFF.

Ten or more counts support this clonotype. The V call is TRBV13, the J call TRBJ1-6; TRBD1 might be the D (6 bases). This CDR3 is built from 13 residues. Germline V lookup: CDR1 PRHDT, CDR2 FYEKMQ (reference sequence). The V and J ends lost 3 bases and 7 bases respectively, with 7 bases between them. This CDR3 reads CASSLDRNSPLHF. CDR3 nucleotide sequence: TGTGCCAGCAGCTTGGACAGAAATTCACCCCTCCACTTT. The whole variable domain, filled in from reference TRBV13 and TRBJ1-6, reads AAGVIQSPRHLIKEKRETATLKCYPIPRHDTVYWYQQGPGQDPQFLISFYEKMQSDKGSIPDRFSAQQFSDYHSELNMSSLELGDSALYFCASSLDRNSPLHFGNGTRLTVT.